Each of the 25 T cell receptor beta chains below was sequenced from the same sample in a study of blood T cell repertoires in COVID-19 (TCRdb year 2020). The library was built by means of the immunoSEQ multiplex PCR assay. TCRdb mirrors the immuneACCESS table, restricted to in-frame sequences. Some clones are absent from its copies; in checked studies, under half trace to an unresolved V gene, and the reason for the others is unknown. This sample has a few hundred thousand clones in its table, and around 90% of those were observed once. The ten largest clones capture 1.2% of the sample. The sequencing input was PBMCs or T cells enriched from blood (not recorded which). These receptors were obtained from a man aged 25 to 45 who had recovered from COVID-19.

The J gene is TRBJ1-4, the V gene TRBV4-3; 8 bases fit TRBD1. CDR3 length: 19 amino acids. With 3 bases clipped from V and 0 bases from J, the junction kept 12 bases outside the gene matches. Germline lookup yields CDR1 LGHNA and CDR2 YSLEER. CDR3 amino acids: CASSHQGGTGRSTNEKLFF. CDR3 bases: TGCGCCAGCAGCCATCAGGGCGGGACAGGAAGATCAACTAATGAAAAACTGTTTTTT.

This clone was seen more than once but under ten times. This chain uses TRBV10-1 with TRBJ1-6; D is undetermined. CDR1 WNHNN and CDR2 SYGVQD come from the germline V gene (reference sequence). The CDR3 is made up of 14 amino acids. Trimming took 2 bases from V and 5 from J, leaving 7 bases between them. CDR3 residues: CASSEGRNNSPLHF. The CDR3 DNA sequence: TGCGCCAGCAGTGAGGGCAGAAATAATTCACCCCTCCACTTT.

The V and J genes are TRBV9 and TRBJ2-3; 9 bases fit TRBD1. Germline-derived CDR1 and CDR2 are SGDLS and YYNGEE. V shed 0 bases and J 3 bases; nucleotides not matched to a gene: 2. There are 15 residues in the CDR3. Here the CDR3 DNA reads TGTGCCAGCAGCGTAGACGACAGGGGGACAGATACGCAGTATTTT. Its translation: CASSVDDRGTDTQYF.

This clone was picked up one time. The V call is TRBV4-3, the J call TRBJ2-7, with TRBD2 as a possible D gene (6 bases). Germline assignment: CDR1 LGHNA and CDR2 YSLEER. This CDR3 is built from 15 residues. Trimming took off 1 base at V and 0 bases at J, with 10 bases between the two ends. As DNA, the CDR3 is TGCGCCAGCAGCCAAGTCGGGGACTCCTCCTACGAGCAGTACTTC. It is translated as CASSQVGDSSYEQYF.

V is TRBV18 and J is TRBJ1-1, with D perhaps matching TRBD1 (6 bases). Germline CDR1 KGHSH, CDR2 LQKENI. Trimming took 2 bases from V and 4 from J, leaving 8 bases between them. The CDR3 spans 13 residues. The CDR3 DNA reads TGTGCCAGCTCACCAAGGGGGTCCACTGAAGCTTTCTTT. Translation gives CASSPRGSTEAFF. The whole variable domain, filled in from reference TRBV18 and TRBJ1-1, reads NAGVMQNPRHLVRRRGQEARLRCSPMKGHSHVYWYRQLPEEGLKFMVYLQKENIIDESGMPKERFSAEFPKEGPSILRIQQVVRGDSAAYFCASSPRGSTEAFFGQGTRLTVV.

The V and J genes are TRBV6-4 and TRBJ1-2; a possible D gene is TRBD1 (5 bases). This CDR3 is built from 15 residues. V was trimmed by 2 bases and J by 5 bases, leaving 15 bases between them. Germline lookup yields CDR1 MRHNA and CDR2 SNTAGT. The CDR3 DNA reads TGTGCCAGCAGTGACGACGGACAAGGGATTTATGGCTACACCTTC. It codes for CASSDDGQGIYGYTF.

This clone was recorded only once. The rearrangement uses TRBV18 and TRBJ2-1; D may be TRBD1 (6 bases). Per germline, CDR1 KGHSH and CDR2 LQKENI. Trimming removed 3 bases at V and 1 base at J, with 13 bases between. The CDR3 is 16 residues long. CDR3 in amino acids: CASSPPRGASYNEQFF. The CDR3, as DNA: TGTGCCAGCTCACCCCCCAGGGGCGCGTCCTACAATGAGCAGTTCTTC.

This clone occurred a few times. CDR3 amino acids: CASSLVVGGRARETQYF. The CDR3 nucleotides are TGTGCCAGCAGCTTAGTGGTAGGCGGGAGGGCCCGGGAGACCCAGTACTTC. The V gene is TRBV7-2, the J gene TRBJ2-5; 9 nucleotides match TRBD2. Germline CDR1 reads SGHTA; CDR2 reads FQGNSA. J gave up 5 bases and V 1 base, and 11 bases lay outside the gene matches. This CDR3 comprises 17 residues. Drawing the rest from reference TRBV7-2 and TRBJ2-5, the complete variable domain is GAGVSQSPSNKVTEKGKDVELRCDPISGHTALYWYRQSLGQGLEFLIYFQGNSAPDKSGLPSDRFSAERTGGSVSTLTIQRTQQEDSAVYLCASSLVVGGRARETQYFGPGTRLLVL.

The chain uses TRBV5-4 and TRBJ2-2; maybe TRBD1 (6 bases). Germline lookup yields CDR1 SGHNT and CDR2 YYREEE (reference sequence). This CDR3 has 12 residues. The germline V and J ends were trimmed by 4 bases and 5 bases, with 6 bases remaining between them. The CDR3: CASSGTTGELFF. The CDR3 nucleotides are TGTGCCAGCAGCGGGACAACCGGGGAGCTGTTTTTT.

The CDR3 DNA reads as TGTGCCAGCTCACCAGCGACGGGGGGGCTAGAGACCCAGTACTTC. Residues: CASSPATGGLETQYF. V and J are TRBV18 and TRBJ2-5, with 8 positions matching TRBD2. The germline CDR1 and CDR2 sequences are KGHSH and LQKENI. V lost 2 bases, J lost 4 bases, and 6 bases stayed unmatched. CDR3 length: 15 amino acids.

V gene TRBV7-6 combines with J gene TRBJ2-5; possibly TRBD2 for D (6 bases). The CDR3 sequence is 16 residues long. Between the trimmed V and J ends, which lost 5 bases and 6 bases, there was a span of 22 bases. Germline V gene data show CDR1 as SGHVS and CDR2 as FNYEAQ. CDR3 region: CASSQLAPDAKQTQYF. CDR3 nucleotides: TGTGCCAGCAGCCAACTAGCACCGGACGCAAAACAGACCCAGTACTTC.

The chain has TRBV10-3 and TRBJ1-3; 11 bases align to TRBD1. The V and J ends lost 3 bases and 0 bases, in that order; junction bases with no gene match: 13. Per the germline V gene, CDR1 is ENHRY and CDR2 is SYGVKD. CDR3 length: 20 amino acids. CDR3 nucleotide sequence: TGTGCCATCAGTGATTGGGTGAGGACAGGGGGCCCGAGCTCTGGAAACACCATATATTTT. This translates into CAISDWVRTGGPSSGNTIYF.

The CDR3 nucleotides are TGTGCCACCAGTGACGACCGGTTCAGGGAGGGCTCCTACAATGAGCAGTTCTTC. Residues: CATSDDRFREGSYNEQFF. This chain uses TRBV24-1 with TRBJ2-1, with TRBD2 matching over 7 bases. With V trimmed by 4 bases and J by 0 bases, 11 bases remained unmatched. Germline loops: CDR1 KGHDR, CDR2 SFDVKD. The CDR3 runs 18 residues.

The J gene is TRBJ1-1, the V gene TRBV19; D is undetermined. Germline V gene data show CDR1 as LNHDA and CDR2 as SQIVND (reference sequence). The CDR3 extends over 13 amino acids. Trimming took 4 bases from V and 1 from J, leaving 7 bases between them. In DNA form, the CDR3 reads TGTGCCAGTAGTAGGCACAAGAACACTGAAGCTTTCTTT. Amino acid sequence: CASSRHKNTEAFF.

V usage is TRBV28 and J usage is TRBJ1-5, with TRBD1 as a possible D gene (6 bases). The CDR3 loop spans 13 amino acids. CDR1 is MDHEN and CDR2 is SYDVKM in the germline V gene. V was pared by 5 bases and J by 7 bases, with 12 bases between. The CDR3 DNA reads as TGTGCCAGCAGTAGGACAGAAATCCAGCCCCAGCATTTT. Translation: CASSRTEIQPQHF.

J is TRBJ1-5 and V is TRBV6-5, with 7 bases aligning to TRBD1. V was pared by 5 bases and J by 3 bases, with 7 bases of the junction left unmatched. CDR1 is MNHEY and CDR2 is SVGAGI in the germline V gene. The CDR3 has 15 residues. CDR3 coding DNA: TGTGCCAGCAGTCCACTAGACAGGGCCAATCAGCCCCAGCATTTT. Its protein product is CASSPLDRANQPQHF.

This chain joins TRBV28 and TRBJ2-7, with TRBD1 as a possible D gene (5 bases). The CDR3 sequence is 13 residues long. The germline V gene has CDR1 MDHEN and CDR2 SYDVKM. Trimming shortened V by 5 bases and J by 6 bases, and 14 bases separated the two germline ends. Here the CDR3 reads CASSRPGKSEQYF. The CDR3 nucleotides are TGTGCCAGCAGTCGACCAGGGAAGAGCGAGCAGTACTTC.

This chain links TRBV14 with TRBJ2-2; 14 bases are a match to TRBD2. V was clipped by 2 bases and J by 4 bases; unmatched bases: 9. The CDR3 spans 19 residues. Germline V gene lookup returns CDR1 SGHDN and CDR2 FVKESK. CDR3 region: CASSQKLGLAGGVTGELFF. In DNA, the CDR3 is TGTGCCAGCAGCCAAAAATTAGGACTAGCGGGAGGCGTCACCGGGGAGCTGTTTTTT.

Here the CDR3 DNA reads TGTGCCAGCAGTGGACGGGGGGCTCTTTTTGATGAGCAGTTCTTC. Its translation: CASSGRGALFDEQFF. The chain carries TRBV6-2 or TRBV6-3 and TRBJ2-1, with D maybe TRBD2 (7 bases). The V end was cut by 5 bases, the J end by 8 bases, with 19 bases between. The CDR3 is 15 amino acids. The germline gives CDR1 MNHEY, CDR2 SVGEGT.

The V and J genes are TRBV11-2 and TRBJ2-2, with TRBD2 matching 8 bases. The CDR3 has 15 residues. V lost 5 bases to trimming and J lost 7 bases; unmatched junction nucleotides: 9. CDR1 is SGHAT and CDR2 is FQNNGV in the germline V gene. In DNA, the CDR3 is TGTGCCAGCAGCCCCGGACTAGCCGGGAACGGGGAGCTGTTTTTT. Protein product: CASSPGLAGNGELFF. Variable domain in full (rest from reference TRBV11-2 and TRBJ2-2): EAGVAQSPRYKIIEKRQSVAFWCNPISGHATLYWYQQILGQGPKLLIQFQNNGVVDDSQLPKDRFSAERLKGVDSTLKIQPAKLEDSAVYLCASSPGLAGNGELFFGEGSRLTVL.

The chain is built from TRBV9 and TRBJ1-3; TRBD1 matches at 8 bases. Unmatched junction bases numbered 2, after V lost 0 bases and J lost 0 bases. This CDR3 contains 16 residues. Germline loops: CDR1 SGDLS, CDR2 YYNGEE. CDR3 residues: CASSVGQGSSGNTIYF. Here the CDR3 DNA reads TGTGCCAGCAGCGTAGGACAGGGGAGCTCTGGAAACACCATATATTTT.

V gene TRBV5-1 combines with J gene TRBJ1-5; D is uncertain. V was cut by 0 bases and J by 2 bases, with 9 bases left in between. This CDR3 contains 15 residues. The germline CDR1 and CDR2 sequences are SGHRS and YFSETQ. CDR3 sequence: CASSLGTEGNQPQHF. The CDR3 coding sequence is TGCGCCAGCAGCTTGGGTACGGAGGGCAATCAGCCCCAGCATTTT.

The V call is TRBV4-1, the J call TRBJ2-1; TRBD2 matches 7 bases. The ends lost 3 bases at V and 2 bases at J; junction bases unmatched: 7. CDR3 size: 16 residues. Germline V CDR1 and CDR2: MGHRA, YSYEKL. The CDR3 is CASSHGAGKTYNEQFF. In nucleotides, the CDR3 is TGCGCCAGCAGCCACGGAGCGGGAAAGACCTACAATGAGCAGTTCTTC.

The genes are TRBV18 and TRBJ2-4; D is possibly TRBD1 (5 bases). The CDR3 length is 13 residues. V shed 4 bases and J shed 8 bases, with 12 bases lying between them. Per the germline V gene, CDR1 is KGHSH and CDR2 is LQKENI. CDR3 nucleotide sequence: TGTGCCAGCTCACGAAACAGGAATGACATTCAGTACTTC. This codes for CASSRNRNDIQYF.

A single count supports this clone. The chain couples TRBV11-2 to TRBJ2-7, with 9 bases that match TRBD1. This CDR3 contains 18 residues. Trimming took 1 base from V and 7 from J; bases not matched to a gene: 17. Germline V gene data show CDR1 as SGHAT and CDR2 as FQNNGV. CDR3 region: CASSLGWGPGDRVGEQYF. Here the CDR3 DNA reads TGTGCCAGCAGCTTAGGTTGGGGTCCAGGGGACAGGGTGGGGGAGCAGTACTTC.